This T cell receptor (beta chain) was sequenced for a study of Tregs in tolerant kidney transplant recipients. Whole-study context: Related graft donors supplied nonmyeloablative bone marrow transplants, and mixed chimerism was transient.

The assay was immunoSEQ multiplex PCR, and TCRdb's table has in-frame clones only and misses some. The sample has 100,000 to 130,000 clones, 90% seen once. Study-level results: The small number of patients limits these findings pending further validation. Tolerant patients' donor-specific Tregs expanded beyond overall Tregs, suggesting antigen-driven growth. Biological reproducibility was not directly addressed in this study.

The length of the CDR3 is 13 residues. CDR1 and CDR2 (germline): MDHEN, SYDVKM. Deletions cut 2 bases from V and 7 bases from J, with 11 bases between. About this clone itself: What it binds is not known.

This TCR was sampled from a human donor who received a combined kidney and bone marrow transplant. The J gene is TRBJ1-2, the V gene TRBV28, with unresolved D. The sample in question was CD4+ T cells from blood, obtained before the transplant. CDR3 sequence reads: CASSLLSSVGYTF. CDR3 DNA sequence: TGTGCCAGCAGTTTACTGAGTTCCGTTGGCTACACCTTC.